This entry lists 14 T cell receptor beta chains sequenced from one sample in a study of molecular identifiers for immune sequencing clone quantification (dated by TCRdb to the late 2010s). The library came from PCR. Instrument on record: Illumina HiSeq 4000. TCRdb redid the processing of the public reads, applying fastp at Q25 and MiXCR, and retained in-frame beta chains. Records with the same CDR3 protein are collapsed into one entry carrying the most frequent genes and DNA. This sample has around 40,000 distinct CDR3 sequences in its table, and 15% to 20% of those were observed once. The leading ten clones occupy approximately 1% of the sample. Sequenced sample: naive CD8+ T cells from blood, with Jurkat cell RNA spiked in. According to the study, the label for this sample's cell subset or site signals: FACS-sorted CD8+CD4-CCR7+CD45RA+ naive T cells. These receptors all stem from a human donor in good health. Some libraries in this study had Jurkat cell RNA spiked in.

This clonotype was picked up many times. The rearrangement uses TRBV5-1 and TRBJ2-5, with 7 nucleotides matching TRBD1. Germline assignment: CDR1 SGHRS and CDR2 YFSETQ. The V gene end was trimmed by 3 bases and the J gene end by 5 bases; junction bases not matched to a gene: 7. The CDR3 is made up of 14 amino acids. The DNA for the CDR3 is TGCGCCAGCAGCTCGACAGGGAATGAGGAGACCCAGTACTTC. It yields the protein CASSSTGNEETQYF.

This clonotype was observed many times. The chain recombines TRBV6-2 or TRBV6-3 with TRBJ2-7; no definite D call. Germline lookup yields CDR1 MNHEY and CDR2 SVGEGT. The CDR3 extends over 17 amino acids. Trimming removed 2 bases at V and 3 bases at J, with 20 bases between. CDR3 loop: CASSYEKRTRSNYEQYF. In nucleotides, the CDR3 is TGTGCCAGCAGTTACGAAAAGAGGACCCGTTCGAACTACGAGCAGTACTTC.

This clonotype was recorded many times. The V gene is TRBV28, the J gene TRBJ2-3; D may match TRBD1 or TRBD2 (5 bases each). The CDR3 totals 16 residues. From germline, CDR1 is MDHEN and CDR2 SYDVKM. V was shortened by 1 base and J by 3 bases, with 14 bases between the two germline ends. The CDR3 loop reads CASSLFGGVGTDTQYF. The CDR3 nucleotides are TGTGCCAGCAGTTTATTTGGGGGAGTGGGTACAGATACGCAGTATTTT. The full variable domain, with the rest looked up from reference TRBV28 and TRBJ2-3, is DVKVTQSSRYLVKRTGEKVFLECVQDMDHENMFWYRQDPGLGLRLIYFSYDVKMKEKGDIPEGYSVSREKKERFSLILESASTNQTSMYLCASSLFGGVGTDTQYFGPGTRLTVL.

The chain joins TRBV5-6 to TRBJ2-2; possible D gene TRBD1, 6 bases. With 4 bases removed from V and 4 bases from J, the gap between germline ends came to 14 bases. This CDR3 spans 15 amino acids. Germline V gene sequence: CDR1 SGHDT, CDR2 YYEEEE. The CDR3, as DNA: TGTGCCAGCAGCCCGATAACAGGGTTCACCGGGGAGCTGTTTTTT. Translation: CASSPITGFTGELFF. Drawing the rest from reference TRBV5-6 and TRBJ2-2, the complete variable domain is DAGVTQSPTHLIKTRGQQVTLRCSPKSGHDTVSWYQQALGQGPQFIFQYYEEEERQRGNFPDRFSGHQFPNYSSELNVNALLLGDSALYLCASSPITGFTGELFFGEGSRLTVL.

The sample holds many counts of this clonotype. The rearrangement joins TRBV7-9 to TRBJ2-5, with D hard to call. V shed 1 base and J shed 4 bases, with 7 bases lying between them. Germline V gives CDR1 SEHNR, CDR2 FQNEAQ (reference sequence). The CDR3 length is 13 residues. CDR3 sequence: CASSLGQLETQYF. The CDR3, as DNA: TGTGCCAGCAGCTTAGGCCAGTTAGAGACCCAGTACTTC.

This clonotype was seen just once. The genes are TRBV29-1 and TRBJ1-1, with a weak D call TRBD1 (5 bases). Germline-derived CDR1 and CDR2 are SQVTM and ANQGSEA. This CDR3 spans 15 amino acids. Trimming took 8 bases from V and 0 from J, leaving 19 bases between them. The CDR3 loop reads CSIRSGGGLNTEAFF. For the CDR3, the DNA is TGCAGCATTCGCTCCGGGGGGGGTTTGAACACTGAAGCTTTCTTT. The full variable domain, completed using reference TRBV29-1 and TRBJ1-1, is SAVISQKPSRDICQRGTSLTIQCQVDSQVTMMFWYRQQPGQSLTLIATANQGSEATYESGFVIDKFPISRPNLTFSTLTVSNMSPEDSSIYLCSIRSGGGLNTEAFFGQGTRLTVV.

This clonotype has at least ten counts. The rearrangement joins TRBV15 to TRBJ1-5; tentatively, D is TRBD1 (5 bases). V gave up 3 bases and J gave up 4 bases, with 10 bases separating them. This CDR3 is 14 amino acids long. Germline values: CDR1 LNHNV, CDR2 YYDKDF (reference sequence). CDR3 in amino acids: CATSSDSGNQPQHF. The CDR3, as DNA: TGTGCCACCAGCAGTGACAGTGGGAATCAGCCCCAGCATTTT.

Ten or more counts support this clonotype. V gene TRBV7-9 combines with J gene TRBJ2-3; tentative D call: TRBD2 (6 bases). Trimming took off 3 bases at V and 0 bases at J, with 7 bases between the two ends. The CDR3 is 14 amino acids. The V gene's germline CDR1 is SEHNR and CDR2 FQNEAQ (reference sequence). CDR3 sequence (DNA): TGTGCCAGCAGCTTGGGGACTAGCACAGATACGCAGTATTTT. It specifies CASSLGTSTDTQYF.

This clonotype was recorded at least ten times. The rearrangement uses TRBV21-1 and TRBJ1-5; TRBD1 is taken as the D call from the table, unchecked against the DNA. TRBV21-1 is a documented pseudogene. The CDR3 covers 15 residues. The chain's CDR3 is CASSKGSRVDQPQHF. The CDR3, as DNA: TGTGCCAGCAGCAAAGGGAGCCGGGTAGATCAGCCCCAGCATTTT.

This clonotype was observed many times. The V gene is TRBV19, the J gene TRBJ1-2; no clear D gene. V lost 3 bases, J lost 2 bases, and 13 bases lay in between. This CDR3 is built from 15 residues. Looked up from germline, CDR1 is LNHDA and CDR2 is SQIVND (reference sequence). The CDR3 DNA is TGTGCCAGTAGTATCTGGGTCAGGCAGAACTATGGCTACACCTTC. It translates to CASSIWVRQNYGYTF.

Concerning this clonotype itself: Just one base apart from a much larger clone, this may be a read error. V gene TRBV6-6 combines with J gene TRBJ2-7; possibly TRBD1 or TRBD2 for D (5 bases each). The V gene's germline CDR1 is MNHNY and CDR2 SVGAGI (reference sequence). The CDR3 runs to 16 residues. V lost 7 bases, J lost 2 bases, and 21 bases lay in between. CDR3 sequence: CASNPSGRSDPYEQYF. The CDR3 DNA follows: TGTGCCAGCAACCCCTCGGGGCGTAGCGACCCCTACGAGCAGTACTTC.

The V call is TRBV6-6, the J call TRBJ2-1, with 7 bases lining up with TRBD1. Trimming at V came to 1 base and at J to 8 bases, leaving 5 bases not matched to a gene. From germline, CDR1 is MNHNY and CDR2 SVGAGI (reference sequence). This CDR3 is 14 amino acids long. The DNA of the CDR3 is TGTGCCAGCAGTTACTTGACAGGGTTCTATGAGCAGTTCTTC. The encoded protein is CASSYLTGFYEQFF.

There are many counts of this clonotype. The V call is TRBV12-3 or TRBV12-4, the J call TRBJ2-3; no clear D gene. The CDR3 spans 16 residues. The ends were cut back, 6 bases at V and 3 bases at J, with 19 bases in the middle. The DNA of the CDR3 is TGTGCCAGCAGCCCTACCACCCCCAGTTCAACAGATACGCAGTATTTT. Translation: CASSPTTPSSTDTQYF.

The table lists this clonotype with many counts. The chain is built from TRBV18 and TRBJ2-5; maybe TRBD1 (6 bases). CDR1 is KGHSH, CDR2 LQKENI, per germline. This CDR3 is built from 13 residues. Trimming pared 8 bases from V and 2 bases from J, leaving 12 bases between. The CDR3 loop reads CASREGGQETQYF. DNA of the CDR3: TGTGCCAGCCGCGAAGGGGGACAAGAGACCCAGTACTTC.